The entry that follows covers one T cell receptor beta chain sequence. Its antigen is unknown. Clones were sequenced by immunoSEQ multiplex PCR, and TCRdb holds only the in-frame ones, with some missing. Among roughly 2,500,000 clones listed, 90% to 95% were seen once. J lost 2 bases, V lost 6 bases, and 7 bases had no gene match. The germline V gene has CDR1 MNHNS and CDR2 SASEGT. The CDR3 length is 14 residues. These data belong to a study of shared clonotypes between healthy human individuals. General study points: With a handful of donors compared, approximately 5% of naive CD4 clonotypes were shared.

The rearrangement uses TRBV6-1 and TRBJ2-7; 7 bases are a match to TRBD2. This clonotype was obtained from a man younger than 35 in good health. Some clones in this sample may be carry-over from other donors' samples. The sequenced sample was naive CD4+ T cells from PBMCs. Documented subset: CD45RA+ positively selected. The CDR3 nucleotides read TGTGCCAGCAGGGGGAGGGAGACTACCTACGAGCAGTACTTC. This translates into CASRGRETTYEQYF.